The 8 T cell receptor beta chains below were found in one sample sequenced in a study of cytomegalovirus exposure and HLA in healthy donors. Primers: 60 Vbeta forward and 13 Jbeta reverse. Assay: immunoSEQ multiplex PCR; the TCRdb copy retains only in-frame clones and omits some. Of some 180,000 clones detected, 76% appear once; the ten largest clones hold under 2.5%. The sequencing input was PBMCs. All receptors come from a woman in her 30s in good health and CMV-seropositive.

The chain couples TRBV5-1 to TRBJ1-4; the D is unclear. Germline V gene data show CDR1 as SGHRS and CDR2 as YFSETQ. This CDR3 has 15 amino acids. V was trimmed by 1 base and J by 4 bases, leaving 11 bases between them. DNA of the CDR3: TGCGCCAGCAGCTTGCAGCAGGCTAATAATGAAAAACTGTTTTTT. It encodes CASSLQQANNEKLFF.

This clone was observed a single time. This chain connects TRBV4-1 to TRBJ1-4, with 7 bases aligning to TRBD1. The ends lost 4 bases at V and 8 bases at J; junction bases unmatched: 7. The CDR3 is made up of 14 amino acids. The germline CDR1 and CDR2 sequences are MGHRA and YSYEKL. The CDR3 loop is CASSPRQGEEKLFF. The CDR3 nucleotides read TGCGCCAGCAGCCCAAGACAGGGTGAGGAAAAACTGTTTTTT.

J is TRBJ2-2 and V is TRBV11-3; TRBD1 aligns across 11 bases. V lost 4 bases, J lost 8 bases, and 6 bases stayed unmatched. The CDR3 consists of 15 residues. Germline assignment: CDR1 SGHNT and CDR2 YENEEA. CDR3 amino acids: CASSSRTGGTGELFF. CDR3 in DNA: TGTGCCAGCAGCTCCAGGACAGGGGGCACGGGGGAGCTGTTTTTT. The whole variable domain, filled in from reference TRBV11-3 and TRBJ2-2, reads EAGVVQSPRYKIIEKKQPVAFWCNPISGHNTLYWYLQNLGQGPELLIRYENEEAVDDSQLPKDRFSAERLKGVDSTLKIQPAELGDSAVYLCASSSRTGGTGELFFGEGSRLTVL.

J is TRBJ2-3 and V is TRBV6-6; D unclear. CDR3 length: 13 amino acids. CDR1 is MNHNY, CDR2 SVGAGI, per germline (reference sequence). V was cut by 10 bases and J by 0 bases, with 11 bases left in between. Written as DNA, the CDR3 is TGTGCCACGGAGAGAACTAGCACAGATACGCAGTATTTT. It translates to CATERTSTDTQYF.

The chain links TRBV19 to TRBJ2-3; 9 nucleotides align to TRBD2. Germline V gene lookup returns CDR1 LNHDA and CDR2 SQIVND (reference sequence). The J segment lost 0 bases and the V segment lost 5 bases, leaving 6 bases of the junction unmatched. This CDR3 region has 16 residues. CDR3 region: CASSVGTSKSTDTQYF. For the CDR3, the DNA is TGTGCCAGTAGTGTCGGGACTAGCAAAAGCACAGATACGCAGTATTTT.

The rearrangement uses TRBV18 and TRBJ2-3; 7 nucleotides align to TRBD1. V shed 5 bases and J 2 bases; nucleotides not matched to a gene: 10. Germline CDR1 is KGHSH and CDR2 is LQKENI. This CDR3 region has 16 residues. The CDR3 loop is CASSITGAGFTDTQYF. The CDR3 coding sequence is TGTGCCAGCTCAATTACAGGGGCAGGCTTCACAGATACGCAGTATTTT.

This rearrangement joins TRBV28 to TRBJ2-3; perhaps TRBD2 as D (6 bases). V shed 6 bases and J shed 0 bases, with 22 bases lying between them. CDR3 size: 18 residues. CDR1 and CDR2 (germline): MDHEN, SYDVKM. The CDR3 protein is CASSLPREAGLSTDTQYF. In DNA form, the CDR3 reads TGTGCCAGCAGCCTTCCCCGCGAAGCGGGTCTAAGCACAGATACGCAGTATTTT.

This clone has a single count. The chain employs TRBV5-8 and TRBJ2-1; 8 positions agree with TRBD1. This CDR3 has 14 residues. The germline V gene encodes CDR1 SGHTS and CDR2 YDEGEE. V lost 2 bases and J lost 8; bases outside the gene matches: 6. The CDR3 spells CASSFRTGYHEQFF. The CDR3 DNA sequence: TGTGCCAGCAGCTTTAGGACAGGGTACCATGAGCAGTTCTTC.